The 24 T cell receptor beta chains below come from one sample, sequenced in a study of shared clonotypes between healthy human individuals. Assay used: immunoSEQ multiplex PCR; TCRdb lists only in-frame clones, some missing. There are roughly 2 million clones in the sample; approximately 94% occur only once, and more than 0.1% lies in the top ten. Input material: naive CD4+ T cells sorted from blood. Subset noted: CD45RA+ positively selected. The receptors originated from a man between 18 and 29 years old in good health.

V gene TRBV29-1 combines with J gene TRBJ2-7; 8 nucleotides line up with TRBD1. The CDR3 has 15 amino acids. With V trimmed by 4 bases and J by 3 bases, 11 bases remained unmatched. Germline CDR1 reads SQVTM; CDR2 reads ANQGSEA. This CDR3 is CSVVLDRTGGYEQYF. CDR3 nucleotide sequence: TGCAGCGTTGTCTTGGATAGAACAGGGGGCTACGAGCAGTACTTC.

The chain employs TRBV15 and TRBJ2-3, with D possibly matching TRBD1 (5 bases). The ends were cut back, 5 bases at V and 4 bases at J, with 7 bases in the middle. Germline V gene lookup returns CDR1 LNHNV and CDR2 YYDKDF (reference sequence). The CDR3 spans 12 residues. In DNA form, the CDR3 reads TGTGCCACCAGCCAGGGTTCAGATACGCAGTATTTT. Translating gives CATSQGSDTQYF.

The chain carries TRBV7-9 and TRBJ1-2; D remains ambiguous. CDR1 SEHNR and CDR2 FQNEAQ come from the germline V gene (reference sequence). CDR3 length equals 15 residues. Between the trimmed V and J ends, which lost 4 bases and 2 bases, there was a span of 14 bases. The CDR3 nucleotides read TGTGCCAGCAGCTATCACCAACTCCCCAACTATGGCTACACCTTC. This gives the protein CASSYHQLPNYGYTF. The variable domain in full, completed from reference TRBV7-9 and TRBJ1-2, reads DTGVSQNPRHKITKRGQNVTFRCDPISEHNRLYWYRQTLGQGPEFLTYFQNEAQLEKSRLLSDRFSAERPKGSFSTLEIQRTEQGDSAMYLCASSYHQLPNYGYTFGSGTRLTVV.

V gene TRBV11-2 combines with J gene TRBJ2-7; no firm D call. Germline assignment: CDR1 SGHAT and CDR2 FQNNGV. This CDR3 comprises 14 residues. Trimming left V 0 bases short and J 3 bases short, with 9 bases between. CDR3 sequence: CASSLELQSYEQYF. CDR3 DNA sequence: TGTGCCAGCAGCTTAGAGCTACAAAGCTACGAGCAGTACTTC.

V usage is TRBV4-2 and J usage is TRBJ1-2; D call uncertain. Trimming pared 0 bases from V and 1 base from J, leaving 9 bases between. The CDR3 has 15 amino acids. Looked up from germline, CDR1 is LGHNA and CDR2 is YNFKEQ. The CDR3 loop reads CASSQDSGFNYGYTF. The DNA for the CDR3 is TGTGCCAGCAGCCAAGATAGTGGGTTTAACTATGGCTACACCTTC.

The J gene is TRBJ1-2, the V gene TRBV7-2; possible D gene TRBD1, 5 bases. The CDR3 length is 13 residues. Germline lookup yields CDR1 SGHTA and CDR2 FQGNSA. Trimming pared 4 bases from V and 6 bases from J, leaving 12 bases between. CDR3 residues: CASSWVQGDGYTF. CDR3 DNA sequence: TGTGCCAGCAGCTGGGTCCAGGGAGATGGCTACACCTTC.

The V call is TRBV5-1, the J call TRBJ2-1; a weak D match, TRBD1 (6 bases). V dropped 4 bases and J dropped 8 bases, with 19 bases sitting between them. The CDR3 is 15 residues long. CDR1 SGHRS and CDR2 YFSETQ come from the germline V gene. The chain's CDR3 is CASSRSYRVWDEQFF. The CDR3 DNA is TGCGCCAGCAGCCGAAGCTACAGGGTATGGGATGAGCAGTTCTTC.

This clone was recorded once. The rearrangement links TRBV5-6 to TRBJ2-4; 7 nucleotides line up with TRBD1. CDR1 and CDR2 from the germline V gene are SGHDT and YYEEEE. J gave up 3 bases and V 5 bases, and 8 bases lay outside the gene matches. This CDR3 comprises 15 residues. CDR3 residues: CASSSTGTVKNIQYF. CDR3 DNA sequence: TGTGCCAGCAGTTCAACCGGGACAGTCAAAAACATTCAGTACTTC. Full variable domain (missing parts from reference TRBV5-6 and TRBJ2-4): DAGVTQSPTHLIKTRGQQVTLRCSPKSGHDTVSWYQQALGQGPQFIFQYYEEEERQRGNFPDRFSGHQFPNYSSELNVNALLLGDSALYLCASSSTGTVKNIQYFGAGTRLSVL.

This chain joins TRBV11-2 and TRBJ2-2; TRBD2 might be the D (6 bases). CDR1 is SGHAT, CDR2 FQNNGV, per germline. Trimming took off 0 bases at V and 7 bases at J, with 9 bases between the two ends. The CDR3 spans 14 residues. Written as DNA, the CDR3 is TGTGCCAGCAGCTTAGAGCGGGATCTCGGGGAGCTGTTTTTT. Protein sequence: CASSLERDLGELFF.

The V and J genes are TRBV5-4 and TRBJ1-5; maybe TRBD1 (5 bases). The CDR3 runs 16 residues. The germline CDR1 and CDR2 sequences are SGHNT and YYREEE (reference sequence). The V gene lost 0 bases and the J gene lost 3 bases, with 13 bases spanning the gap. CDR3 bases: TGTGCCAGCAGCTTGGGGGGCCAGGGCCCCAATCAGCCCCAGCATTTT. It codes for CASSLGGQGPNQPQHF. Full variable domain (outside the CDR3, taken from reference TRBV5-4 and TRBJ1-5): ETGVTQSPTHLIKTRGQQVTLRCSSQSGHNTVSWYQQALGQGPQFIFQYYREEENGRGNFPPRFSGLQFPNYSSELNVNALELDDSALYLCASSLGGQGPNQPQHFGDGTRLSIL.

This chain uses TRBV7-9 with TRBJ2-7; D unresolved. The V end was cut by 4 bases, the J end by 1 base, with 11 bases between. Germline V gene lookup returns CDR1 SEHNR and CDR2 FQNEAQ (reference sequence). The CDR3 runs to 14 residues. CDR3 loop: CASSSRASSYEQYF. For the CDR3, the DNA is TGTGCCAGCAGCTCCCGGGCGTCTTCCTACGAGCAGTACTTC.

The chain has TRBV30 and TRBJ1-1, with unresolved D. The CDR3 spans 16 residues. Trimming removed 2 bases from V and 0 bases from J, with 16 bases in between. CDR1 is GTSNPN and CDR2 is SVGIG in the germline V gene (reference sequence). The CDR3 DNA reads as TGTGCCTGGAGTCCTAATTTGGGGAGAGTGAACACTGAAGCTTTCTTT. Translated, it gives CAWSPNLGRVNTEAFF.

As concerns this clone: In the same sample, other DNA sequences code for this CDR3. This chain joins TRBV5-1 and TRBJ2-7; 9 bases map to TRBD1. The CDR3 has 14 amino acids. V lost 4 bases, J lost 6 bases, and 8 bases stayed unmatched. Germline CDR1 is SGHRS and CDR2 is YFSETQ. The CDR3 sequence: CASSLRDRVGEQYF. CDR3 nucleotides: TGCGCCAGCAGCCTCCGGGACAGGGTGGGCGAGCAGTACTTC.

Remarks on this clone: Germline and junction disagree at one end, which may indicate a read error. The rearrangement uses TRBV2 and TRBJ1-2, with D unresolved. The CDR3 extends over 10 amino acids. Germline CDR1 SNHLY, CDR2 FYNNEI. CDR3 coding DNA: TGTGCCAGCAGTGATGCTGAACCCTATTTC. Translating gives CASSDAEPYF.

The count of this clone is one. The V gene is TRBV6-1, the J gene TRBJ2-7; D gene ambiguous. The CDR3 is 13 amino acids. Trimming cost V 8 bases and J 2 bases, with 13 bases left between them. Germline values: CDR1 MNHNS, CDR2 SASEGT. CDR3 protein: CASQKERPYEQYF. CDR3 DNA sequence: TGTGCCAGCCAAAAGGAACGACCCTACGAGCAGTACTTC.

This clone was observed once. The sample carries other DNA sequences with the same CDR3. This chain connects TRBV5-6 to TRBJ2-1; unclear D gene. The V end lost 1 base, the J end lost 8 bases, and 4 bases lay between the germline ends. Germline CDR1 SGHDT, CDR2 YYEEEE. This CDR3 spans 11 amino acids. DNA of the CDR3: TGTGCCAGCAGCTTGAGAGATGAGCAGTTCTTC. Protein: CASSLRDEQFF. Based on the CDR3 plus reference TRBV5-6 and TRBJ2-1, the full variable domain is DAGVTQSPTHLIKTRGQQVTLRCSPKSGHDTVSWYQQALGQGPQFIFQYYEEEERQRGNFPDRFSGHQFPNYSSELNVNALLLGDSALYLCASSLRDEQFFGPGTRLTVL.

CDR3 in amino acids: CASSLAGINPTEQYF. The CDR3 DNA sequence: TGTGCCAGCAGCTTGGCCGGGATTAATCCGACTGAACAGTACTTC. The chain carries TRBV5-6 and TRBJ2-7, with a weak D call TRBD2 (5 bases). Germline V gene lookup returns CDR1 SGHDT and CDR2 YYEEEE. V gave up 0 bases and J gave up 10 bases, with 20 bases separating them. This CDR3 contains 15 residues.

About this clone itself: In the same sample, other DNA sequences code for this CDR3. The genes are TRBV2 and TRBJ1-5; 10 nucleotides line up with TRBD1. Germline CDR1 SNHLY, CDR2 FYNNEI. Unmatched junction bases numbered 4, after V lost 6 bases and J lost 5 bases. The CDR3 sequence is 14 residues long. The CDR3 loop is CASSMDRGDQPQHF. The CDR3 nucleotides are TGTGCCAGCAGCATGGACAGGGGGGATCAGCCCCAGCATTTT.

The CDR3 sequence is CASSLPNNYGYTF. In nucleotides, the CDR3 is TGCGCCAGCAGCTTGCCCAATAACTATGGCTACACCTTC. J is TRBJ1-2 and V is TRBV5-1; no clear D gene. V lost 1 base and J lost 1, with 5 bases in between. Germline V lookup: CDR1 SGHRS, CDR2 YFSETQ. There are 13 residues in the CDR3. The complete variable domain, with remaining parts taken from reference TRBV5-1 and TRBJ1-2, reads KAGVTQTPRYLIKTRGQQVTLSCSPISGHRSVSWYQQTPGQGLQFLFEYFSETQRNKGNFPGRFSGRQFSNSRSEMNVSTLELGDSALYLCASSLPNNYGYTFGSGTRLTVV.

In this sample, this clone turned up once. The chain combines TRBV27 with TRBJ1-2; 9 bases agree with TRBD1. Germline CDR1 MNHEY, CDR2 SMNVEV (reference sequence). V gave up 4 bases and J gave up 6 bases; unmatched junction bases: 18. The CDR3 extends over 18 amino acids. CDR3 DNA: TGTGCCAGCAGTTCAACTACCTGGCGACAGGGGGAAGGGAATGGCTACACCTTC. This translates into CASSSTTWRQGEGNGYTF.

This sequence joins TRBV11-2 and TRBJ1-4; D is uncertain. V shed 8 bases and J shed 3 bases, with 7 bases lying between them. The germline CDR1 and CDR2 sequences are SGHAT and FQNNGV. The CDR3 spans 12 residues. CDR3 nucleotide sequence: TGTGCCAGCGGGCAGCCTAATGAAAAACTGTTTTTT. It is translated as CASGQPNEKLFF. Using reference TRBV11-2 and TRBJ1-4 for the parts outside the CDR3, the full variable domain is EAGVAQSPRYKIIEKRQSVAFWCNPISGHATLYWYQQILGQGPKLLIQFQNNGVVDDSQLPKDRFSAERLKGVDSTLKIQPAKLEDSAVYLCASGQPNEKLFFGSGTQLSVL.

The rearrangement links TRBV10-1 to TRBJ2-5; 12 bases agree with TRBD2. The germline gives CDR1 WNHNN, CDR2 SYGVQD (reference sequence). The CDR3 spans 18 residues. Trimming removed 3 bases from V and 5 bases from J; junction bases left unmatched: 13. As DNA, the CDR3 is TGCGCCAGCAGTGAAGGCCCGGGTAGACTAGCGGGAGCCGAGACCCAGTACTTC. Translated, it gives CASSEGPGRLAGAETQYF.

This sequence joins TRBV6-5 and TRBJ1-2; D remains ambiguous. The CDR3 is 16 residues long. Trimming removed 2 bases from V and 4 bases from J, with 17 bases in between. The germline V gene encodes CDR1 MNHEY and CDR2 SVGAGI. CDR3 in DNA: TGTGCCAGCAGTTACATCCCCCGGGTGTCGGGCTATGGCTACACCTTC. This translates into CASSYIPRVSGYGYTF.

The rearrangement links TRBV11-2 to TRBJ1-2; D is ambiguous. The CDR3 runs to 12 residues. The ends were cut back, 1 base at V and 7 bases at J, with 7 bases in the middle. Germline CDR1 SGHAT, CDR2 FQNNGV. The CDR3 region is CASSLGVGGYTF. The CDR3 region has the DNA TGTGCCAGCAGCTTAGGCGTGGGTGGCTACACCTTC.